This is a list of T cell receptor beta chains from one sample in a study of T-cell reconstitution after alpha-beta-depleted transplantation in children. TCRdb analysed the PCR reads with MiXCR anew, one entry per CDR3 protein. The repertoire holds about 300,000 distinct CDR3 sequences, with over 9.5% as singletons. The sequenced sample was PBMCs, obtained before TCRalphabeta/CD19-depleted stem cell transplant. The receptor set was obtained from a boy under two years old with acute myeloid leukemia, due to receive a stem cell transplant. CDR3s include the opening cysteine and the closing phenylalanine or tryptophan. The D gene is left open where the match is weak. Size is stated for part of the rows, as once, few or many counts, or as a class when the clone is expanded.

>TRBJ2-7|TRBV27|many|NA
CASSLRPRYEQYF
TGTGCCAGCAGTTTGCGCCCCAGGTACGAGCAGTACTTC
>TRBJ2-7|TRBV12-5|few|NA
CASGRGASGNEQYF
TGTGCTAGTGGAAGGGGGGCATCAGGGAACGAGCAGTACTTC
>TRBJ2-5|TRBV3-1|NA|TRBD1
CASCLPPAGTGVLETQYF
TGTGCCAGCTGTTTACCTCCGGCCGGGACAGGGGTTTTGGAGACCCAGTACTTC
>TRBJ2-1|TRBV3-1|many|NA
CASSQDGRYNEQFF
TGTGCCAGCAGCCAAGATGGAAGGTACAATGAGCAGTTCTTC
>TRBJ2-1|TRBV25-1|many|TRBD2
CASSESPPTSGGYNEQFF
TGTGCCAGCAGTGAATCCCCTCCGACTAGCGGGGGGTACAATGAGCAGTTCTTC
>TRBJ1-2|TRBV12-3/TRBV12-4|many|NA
CASSIGTTYGYTF
TGTGCCAGCAGTATAGGGACAACCTATGGCTACACCTTC
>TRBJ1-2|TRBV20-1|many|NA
CSARDLKSTPNYGYTF
TGCAGTGCTAGAGATCTGAAGAGTACCCCTAACTATGGCTACACCTTC
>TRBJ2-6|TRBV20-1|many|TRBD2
CSAGTSGSSGANVLTF
TGCAGTGCTGGGACTAGCGGGAGCTCTGGGGCCAACGTCCTGACTTTC
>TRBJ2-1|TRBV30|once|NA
CAWSWDIGEQFF
TGTGCCTGGAGTTGGGACATAGGTGAGCAGTTCTTC
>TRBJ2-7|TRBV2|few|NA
CASNKGSGEQYF
TGTGCCAGCAACAAGGGGTCTGGGGAGCAGTACTTC
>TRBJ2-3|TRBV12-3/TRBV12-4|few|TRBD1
CASSSGGQPYTDTQYF
TGTGCCAGCAGTTCAGGGGGACAGCCATACACAGATACGCAGTATTTT
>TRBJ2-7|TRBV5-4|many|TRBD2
CASSLKLAGTEQYF
TGTGCCAGCAGCTTAAAACTAGCGGGAACGGAGCAGTACTTC
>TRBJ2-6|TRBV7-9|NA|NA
CASSLAVRASSSGANVLTF
TGTGCCAGCAGCTTAGCGGTCCGAGCTTCCTCCTCTGGGGCCAACGTCCTGACTTTC
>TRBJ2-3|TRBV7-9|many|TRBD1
CASSLQGNTQYF
TGTGCCAGCAGCCTACAGGGGAATACGCAGTATTTT
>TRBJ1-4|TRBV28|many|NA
CASSLSSTPNEKLFF
TGTGCCAGCAGTTTGAGTTCTACCCCTAATGAAAAACTGTTTTTT
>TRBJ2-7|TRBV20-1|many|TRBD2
CSASWLAGVLYEQYF
TGCAGTGCATCCTGGCTAGCGGGGGTGTTGTACGAGCAGTACTTC
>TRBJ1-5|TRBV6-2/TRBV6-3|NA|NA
CASSYGRTRGGNQPQHF
TGTGCCAGCAGTTACGGTCGAACCAGGGGAGGCAATCAGCCCCAGCATTTT
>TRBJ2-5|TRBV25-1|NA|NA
CASRGPGETQYF
TGTGCCAGCAGAGGGCCAGGAGAGACCCAGTACTTC
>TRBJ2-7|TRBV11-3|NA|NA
CASSQFTANEQYF
TGTGCCAGCAGCCAGTTCACAGCGAACGAGCAGTACTTC
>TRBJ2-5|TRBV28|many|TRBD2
CASGRAGGVETQYF
TGTGCCAGCGGGAGAGCGGGAGGGGTAGAGACCCAGTACTTC
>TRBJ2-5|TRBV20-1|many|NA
CSANGPGLMEGETQYF
TGCAGTGCTAACGGCCCGGGACTGATGGAAGGAGAGACCCAGTACTTC
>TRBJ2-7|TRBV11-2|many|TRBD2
CASSISGGYEQYF
TGTGCCAGCAGCATTAGCGGGGGCTACGAGCAGTACTTC
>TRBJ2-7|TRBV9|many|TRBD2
CASSVDGTSVYEQYF
TGTGCCAGCAGCGTAGACGGGACTAGTGTCTACGAGCAGTACTTC
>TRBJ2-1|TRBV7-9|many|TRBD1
CASSSQGKNEQFF
TGTGCCAGCAGCTCACAGGGGAAAAATGAGCAGTTCTTC
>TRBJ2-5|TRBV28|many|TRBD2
CASSFGGGKTQYF
TGTGCCAGCAGTTTTGGGGGGGGGAAGACCCAGTACTTC
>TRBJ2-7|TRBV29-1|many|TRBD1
CSVGQGFEQYF
TGCAGCGTCGGACAGGGGTTCGAGCAGTACTTC
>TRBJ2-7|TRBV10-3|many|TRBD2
CAIKAGGPGEQYF
TGTGCCATCAAAGCGGGAGGGCCGGGGGAGCAGTACTTC
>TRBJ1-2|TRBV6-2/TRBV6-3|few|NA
CASSYLQGGYTF
TGTGCCAGCAGTTACTTACAAGGGGGTTACACCTTC
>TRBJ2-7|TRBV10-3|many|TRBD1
CAISEGTGTAEQYF
TGTGCCATCAGTGAAGGGACAGGGACCGCCGAGCAGTACTTC
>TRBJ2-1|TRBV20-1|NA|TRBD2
CSARRSGSRVEQFF
TGCAGTGCTAGGCGTAGCGGGAGTAGGGTTGAGCAGTTCTTC
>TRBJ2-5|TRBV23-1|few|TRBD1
CASSQPSGQGPGSQYF
TGCGCCAGCAGTCAACCCTCCGGACAGGGCCCAGGGTCCCAGTACTTC
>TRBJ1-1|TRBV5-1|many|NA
CASSLARTETEAFF
TGCGCCAGCAGCTTGGCCAGGACAGAGACTGAAGCTTTCTTT
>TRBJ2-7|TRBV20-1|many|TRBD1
CSVSGTGGIEQYF
TGCAGTGTTTCCGGGACAGGGGGGATAGAGCAGTACTTC
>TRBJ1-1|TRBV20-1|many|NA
CSANPGPQNTEAFF
TGCAGTGCGAATCCGGGACCCCAGAACACTGAAGCTTTCTTT
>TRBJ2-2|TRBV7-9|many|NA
CASSLGRTSSNTGELFF
TGTGCCAGCAGCTTAGGGCGGACATCGTCGAACACCGGGGAGCTGTTTTTT
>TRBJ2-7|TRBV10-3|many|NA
CAISEQSSYEQYF
TGTGCCATCAGTGAGCAGTCATCGTACGAGCAGTACTTC
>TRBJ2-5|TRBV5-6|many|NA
CASSLEIRGFQETQYF
TGTGCCAGCAGCTTGGAAATCAGGGGCTTCCAAGAGACCCAGTACTTC
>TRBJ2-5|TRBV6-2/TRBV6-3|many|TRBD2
CASSYEVAGGPYQETQYF
TGTGCCAGCAGTTACGAGGTAGCGGGGGGGCCATATCAAGAGACCCAGTACTTC
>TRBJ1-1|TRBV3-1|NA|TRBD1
CASGTDTNTEAFF
TGTGCCAGCGGGACAGATACAAACACTGAAGCTTTCTTT
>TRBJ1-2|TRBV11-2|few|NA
CASWGSVFGRVDYYGYTF
TGTGCTTCCTGGGGGTCGGTTTTCGGCAGAGTCGATTACTATGGCTACACCTTC
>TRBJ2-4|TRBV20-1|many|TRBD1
CSARAGQQNIQYF
TGCAGTGCTAGAGCGGGACAGCAAAACATTCAGTACTTC
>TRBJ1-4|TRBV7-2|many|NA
CASRRQASTNEKLFF
TGTGCCAGCAGGCGACAGGCATCAACTAATGAAAAACTGTTTTTT
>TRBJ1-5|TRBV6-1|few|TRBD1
CASSGPVRTGGNQPQHF
TGTGCCAGCAGTGGCCCAGTCCGGACAGGAGGCAATCAGCCCCAGCATTTT
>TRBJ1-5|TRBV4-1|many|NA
CASSEEGIRFGVQPQHF
TGCGCCAGCAGCGAAGAAGGAATTAGGTTTGGGGTTCAGCCCCAGCATTTT
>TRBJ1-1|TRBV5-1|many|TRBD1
CASSPEVTGLSTEAFF
TGCGCCAGCAGCCCAGAAGTGACAGGGTTGAGCACTGAAGCTTTCTTT
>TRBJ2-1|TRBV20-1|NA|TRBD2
CSASAVERGYNEQFF
TGCAGTGCTAGCGCCGTGGAGCGGGGTTACAATGAGCAGTTCTTC
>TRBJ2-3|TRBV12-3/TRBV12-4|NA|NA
CASSFGQFADTQYF
TGTGCCAGCAGTTTTGGTCAGTTCGCAGATACGCAGTATTTT
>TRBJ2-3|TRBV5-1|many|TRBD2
CASSPFLAGDTDTQYF
TGCGCCAGCAGCCCCTTTCTAGCGGGGGACACAGATACGCAGTATTTT
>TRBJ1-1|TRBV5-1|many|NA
CASSLAVGYTEAFF
TGCGCCAGCAGCTTGGCGGTTGGATACACTGAAGCTTTCTTT
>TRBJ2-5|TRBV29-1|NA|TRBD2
CSVEESGRGETQYF
TGCAGCGTTGAAGAAAGCGGGAGGGGGGAGACCCAGTACTTC
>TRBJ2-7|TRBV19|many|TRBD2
CASSMRLAGPYEQYF
TGTGCCAGTAGTATGCGACTAGCGGGGCCCTACGAGCAGTACTTC
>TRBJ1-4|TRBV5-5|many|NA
CASSLLIGEKLFF
TGTGCCAGCAGCTTGTTAATCGGTGAAAAACTGTTTTTT
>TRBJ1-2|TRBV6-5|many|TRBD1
CASSRQGDGYTF
TGTGCCAGCAGTCGACAGGGTGATGGCTACACCTTC
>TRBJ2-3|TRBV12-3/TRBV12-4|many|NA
CASIFGGSTDTQYF
TGTGCCAGCATCTTTGGCGGGAGCACAGATACGCAGTATTTT
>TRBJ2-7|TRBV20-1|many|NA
CSARATRNYEQYF
TGCAGTGCTAGAGCAACACGGAACTACGAGCAGTACTTC
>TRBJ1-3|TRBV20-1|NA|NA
CSASDRGTGNTIYF
TGCAGTGCTTCTGACAGAGGAACGGGAAACACCATATATTTT
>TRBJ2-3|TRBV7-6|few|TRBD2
CASSLVVTPLAGGPLDTQYF
TGTGCCAGCAGCTTAGTAGTGACACCCCTAGCGGGAGGTCCCTTGGATACGCAGTATTTT
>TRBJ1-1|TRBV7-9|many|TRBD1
CASSWTGGDAEAFF
TGTGCCAGCAGCTGGACAGGGGGCGACGCTGAAGCTTTCTTT
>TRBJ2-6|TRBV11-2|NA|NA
CASSRWTAGANVLTF
TGTGCCAGCAGCCGATGGACAGCTGGGGCCAACGTCCTGACTTTC